This TCR beta chain is from a study of blood T cell repertoires in COVID-19. CDR3 length: 15 amino acids. The J segment lost 3 bases and the V segment lost 4 bases, leaving 4 bases of the junction unmatched. Looked up from germline, CDR1 is SGHRS and CDR2 is YFSETQ. Patients in Seattle were enrolled during active infection, then followed longitudinally. Clones were sequenced by immunoSEQ multiplex PCR, and TCRdb holds only the in-frame ones, with some missing. This table holds some 290,000 clones, around 90% found once. This clone occurred once. The sequenced sample was peripheral blood. The clonotype originates from a woman in her thirties or forties with COVID-19, enrolled during active disease. The chain couples TRBV5-1 to TRBJ2-2, with 9 positions matching TRBD2. CDR3 sequence reads: CASSPGGGDTGELFF. CDR3 in DNA: TGCGCCAGCAGCCCCGGCGGGGGGGACACCGGGGAGCTGTTTTTT.